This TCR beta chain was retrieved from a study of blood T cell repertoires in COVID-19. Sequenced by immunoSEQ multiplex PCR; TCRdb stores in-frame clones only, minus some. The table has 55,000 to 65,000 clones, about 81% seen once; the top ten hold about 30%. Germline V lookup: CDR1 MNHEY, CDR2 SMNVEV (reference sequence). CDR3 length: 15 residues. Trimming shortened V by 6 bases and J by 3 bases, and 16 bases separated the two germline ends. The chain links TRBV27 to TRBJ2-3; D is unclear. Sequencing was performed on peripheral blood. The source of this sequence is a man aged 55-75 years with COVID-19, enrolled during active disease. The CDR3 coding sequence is TGTGCCAGCAGGCTACTGCAGCGCGTGACAGATACGCAGTATTTT. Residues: CASRLLQRVTDTQYF.